The clone carrying this TCR beta chain showed up just a few times. The target antigen is unknown. This sample is part of a study of molecular identifiers for immune sequencing clone quantification. Study at large: Replicate experiments took RNA from approximately 20,000 or 100,000 naive CD8 cells, divided it five ways and sequenced four.

Study results and limitations: Highly expanded clone sizes could be underestimated by identical TCR molecules that share a barcode. The study found clones above 20 RNA copies held over 98% of effector molecules and under 1% in naive cells.

TCRdb recomputed calls from the PCR reads with MiXCR, one row per CDR3 protein. Seen here are more than 450,000 distinct CDR3 sequences, roughly 23% observed once, and the top ten hold around 0.86%. The CDR3 consists of 18 residues. Naive CD8 T cell sorting was performed on the CD8+CD4-CCR7+CD45RA+ phenotype. This clonotype was sampled from a human donor in good health. Some libraries in this study had Jurkat cell RNA spiked in. This sequence joins TRBV3-2 and TRBJ1-5; the table's D call, TRBD1, was not checked against the DNA. TRBV3-2 constitutes a pseudogene. Sequenced material: naive CD8+ T cells from blood, with Jurkat cell RNA spiked in. Described subset: FACS-sorted CD8+CD4-CCR7+CD45RA+ naive T cells. The CDR3 loop reads CASSQAGQGKGSNQPQHF. The DNA of the CDR3 is TGTGCCAGCAGCCAAGCCGGACAGGGTAAGGGTAGCAATCAGCCCCAGCATTTT.